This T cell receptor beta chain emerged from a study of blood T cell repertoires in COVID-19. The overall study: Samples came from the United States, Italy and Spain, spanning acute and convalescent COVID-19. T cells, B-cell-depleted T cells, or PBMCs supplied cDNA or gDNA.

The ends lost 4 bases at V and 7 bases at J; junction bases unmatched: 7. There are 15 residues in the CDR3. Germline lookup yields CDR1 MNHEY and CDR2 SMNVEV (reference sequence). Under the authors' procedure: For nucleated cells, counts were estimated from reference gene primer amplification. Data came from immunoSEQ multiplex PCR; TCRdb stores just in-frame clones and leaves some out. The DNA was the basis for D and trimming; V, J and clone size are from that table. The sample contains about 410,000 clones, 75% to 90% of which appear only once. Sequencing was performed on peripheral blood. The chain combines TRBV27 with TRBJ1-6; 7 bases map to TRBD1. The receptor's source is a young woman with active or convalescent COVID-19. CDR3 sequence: CASSSRQGFNSPLHF. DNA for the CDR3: TGTGCCAGCAGTTCCCGACAGGGTTTCAATTCACCCCTCCACTTT.